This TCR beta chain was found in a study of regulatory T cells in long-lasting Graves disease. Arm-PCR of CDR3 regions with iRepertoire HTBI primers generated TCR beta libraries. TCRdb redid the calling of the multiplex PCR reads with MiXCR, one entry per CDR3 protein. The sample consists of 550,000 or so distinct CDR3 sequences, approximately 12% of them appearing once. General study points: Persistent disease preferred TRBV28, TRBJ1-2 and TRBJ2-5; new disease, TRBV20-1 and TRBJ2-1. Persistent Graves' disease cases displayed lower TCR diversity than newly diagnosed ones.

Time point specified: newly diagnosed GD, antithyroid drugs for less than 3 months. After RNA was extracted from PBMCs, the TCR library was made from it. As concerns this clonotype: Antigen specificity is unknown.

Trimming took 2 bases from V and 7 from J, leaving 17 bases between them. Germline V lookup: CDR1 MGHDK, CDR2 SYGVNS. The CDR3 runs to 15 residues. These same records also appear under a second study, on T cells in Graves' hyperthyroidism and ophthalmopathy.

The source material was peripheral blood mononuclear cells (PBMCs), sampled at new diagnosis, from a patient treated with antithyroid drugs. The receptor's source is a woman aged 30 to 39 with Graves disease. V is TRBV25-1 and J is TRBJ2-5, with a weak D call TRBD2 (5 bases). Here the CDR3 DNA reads TGTGCCAGCAGTGAAGAAATGGACGACGGAGGGACCCAGTACTTC. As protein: CASSEEMDDGGTQYF. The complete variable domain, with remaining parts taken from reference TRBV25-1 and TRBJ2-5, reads EADIYQTPRYLVIGTGKKITLECSQTMGHDKMYWYQQDPGMELHLIHYSYGVNSTEKGDLSSESTVSRIRTEHFPLTLESARPSHTSQYLCASSEEMDDGGTQYFGPGTRLLVL.